Included here is one T cell receptor (beta chain) sequence, with context. The data derive from a study of blood T cell repertoires in COVID-19. As for the study in general: The samples span acute and convalescent COVID-19 from the United States, Italy and Spain. In each case, the material was cDNA or gDNA derived from T cells, B-cell-depleted T cells, or PBMCs.

J lost 6 bases, V lost 4 bases, and 7 bases had no gene match. CDR3 length: 14 amino acids. Germline CDR1 SGHDT, CDR2 YYEEEE. Using immunoSEQ multiplex PCR, the repertoire was profiled, and TCRdb retains in-frame clones only, with some absent. The sample consists of roughly 100,000 clones, roughly 80% of them appearing once. The rearrangement uses TRBV5-6 and TRBJ1-5, with 7 bases identical to TRBD1. The TCR was taken from a woman of 80 years or more with acute or convalescent COVID-19. Source material: peripheral blood. The CDR3 is CASSRGDRAQPQHF. For the CDR3, the DNA is TGTGCCAGCAGCAGAGGCGACAGGGCTCAGCCCCAGCATTTT.